This TCR beta chain comes out of a study of T cell changes during pregnancy in multiple sclerosis. This clone was counted a single time. Sequencing used immunoSEQ multiplex PCR; TCRdb keeps in-frame clones, though not all of them. This sample has fewer than 55,000 clones, with 90% to 95% found just once. Germline V gene sequence: CDR1 SGHRS, CDR2 YFSETQ. Deletions cut 7 bases from V and 1 base from J, with 14 bases between. CDR3 size: 14 residues. The sequence came from a female donor with multiple sclerosis, enrolled in a pregnancy study. The sequenced sample was peripheral blood, obtained after pregnancy. This sequence joins TRBV5-1 and TRBJ1-1, with D possibly being TRBD1 (5 bases). The CDR3 DNA is TGCGCCAGCTCCTACCAGGGCTCGAACACTGAAGCTTTCTTT. This translates into CASSYQGSNTEAFF.